This T cell receptor beta chain is drawn from a study of blood T cell repertoires in COVID-19. This clone was seen more than once but under ten times. V was pared by 2 bases and J by 2 bases, with 8 bases between. The CDR3 length is 14 residues. Germline CDR1 SGHRS, CDR2 YFSETQ. The method was immunoSEQ multiplex PCR; TCRdb's version includes in-frame clones alone and lacks a portion of them. The sample lists about 140,000 clones, around 87% occurring once. The receptor was derived from a human donor in a cohort sampled during active COVID-19. The chain links TRBV5-1 to TRBJ2-1; possible D gene TRBD1, 5 bases. What was sequenced was peripheral blood. This chain's CDR3 is CASSLGAAYNEQFF. The CDR3 DNA is TGCGCCAGCAGCTTAGGGGCGGCCTACAATGAGCAGTTCTTC. The whole variable domain, filled in from reference TRBV5-1 and TRBJ2-1, reads KAGVTQTPRYLIKTRGQQVTLSCSPISGHRSVSWYQQTPGQGLQFLFEYFSETQRNKGNFPGRFSGRQFSNSRSEMNVSTLELGDSALYLCASSLGAAYNEQFFGPGTRLTVL.